These T cell receptor beta chains were read from a single sample in a study of shared clonotypes between healthy human individuals. This table comes from immunoSEQ multiplex PCR, and its TCRdb copy is limited to in-frame clones, with some not included. The table has under 850,000 clones, 85% to 95% seen once. Sample: naive CD8+ T cells sorted from blood. All receptors derive from a man between 25 and 39 years old in good health. Both conserved end residues are part of each CDR3. A D gene is named only where the DNA matches it firmly. Clone size is not always given. Where it is, it says once, few, many or a class for expanded clones.

TRBV29-1	NA	NA	TRBJ2-7	TGCAGCGTCCAAAACAGGAAACAAGAGCAGTACTTC	CSVQNRKQEQYF
TRBV7-9	NA	NA	TRBJ2-7	TGTGCCAGCAGCTCACCCGGGGGCCCCTCCTACGAGCAGTACTTC	CASSSPGGPSYEQYF
TRBV29-1	NA	NA	TRBJ1-1	TGCAGCGTTGGCCACAACACTGAAGCTTTCTTT	CSVGHNTEAFF
TRBV5-1	NA	NA	TRBJ2-5	TGCGCCAGCACCCCCCGCAGGACAGAAAGAAAAGAGACCCAGTACTTC	CASTPRRTERKETQYF
TRBV7-9	NA	NA	TRBJ2-3	TGTGCCAGCACTTCGGACCTTACTACAGATACGCAGTATTTT	CASTSDLTTDTQYF
TRBV13	NA	NA	TRBJ2-7	TGTGCCAGCAGCCACTCTTCGGGCGAGCAGTACTTC	CASSHSSGEQYF
TRBV29-1	NA	NA	TRBJ2-1	TGCAGCGTCGACGGGCGGGAACACTCCTACAATGAGCAGTTCTTC	CSVDGREHSYNEQFF
TRBV29-1	TRBD1	NA	TRBJ2-7	TGCAGCGTTACAGGGGCCAACGAGCAGTACTTC	CSVTGANEQYF
TRBV18	NA	NA	TRBJ2-3	TGTGCCAGCTCACCACCGGAAGGGCACACAGATACGCAGTATTTT	CASSPPEGHTDTQYF
TRBV15	NA	NA	TRBJ1-5	TGTGCCACCAGCGAACCTACAGGGCAGCCCCAGCATTTT	CATSEPTGQPQHF
TRBV13	TRBD1	NA	TRBJ2-3	TGTGCCAGCAGAATAGACGGGACAGCCACTTATTCTAGCACAGATACGCAGTATTTT	CASRIDGTATYSSTDTQYF
TRBV5-4	NA	NA	TRBJ1-1	TGTGCCAGCAGCTCATTGTGGGACAAAGCGAACACTGAAGCTTTCTTT	CASSSLWDKANTEAFF
TRBV27	NA	NA	TRBJ2-1	TGTGCCAGCAGTTTATTTACAGATTCCTACAATGAGCAGTTCTTC	CASSLFTDSYNEQFF
TRBV6-5	NA	once	TRBJ2-1	TGTGCCAGCCGGGATTCCCTATCAAATGAGCAGTTCTTC	CASRDSLSNEQFF
TRBV7-2	NA	few	TRBJ1-5	TGTGCCAGCAGCTTAGTGTTCCGTAGCAATCAGCCCCAGCATTTT	CASSLVFRSNQPQHF
TRBV5-4	TRBD2	NA	TRBJ2-7	TGTGCCAGCAGCCCAAGCGGGAGCCCGGTCGAGCAGTACTTC	CASSPSGSPVEQYF
TRBV19	TRBD1	NA	TRBJ1-5	TGTGCCAGTAGTACCACAGGGGCGGTTCTTCAGCCCCAGCATTTT	CASSTTGAVLQPQHF
TRBV5-6	TRBD1	NA	TRBJ1-4	TGTGCCAGCAGCGAGGACAGGGAGGGTGAAAAACTGTTTTTT	CASSEDREGEKLFF
TRBV9	NA	few	TRBJ1-2	TGTGCCAGCAGCGGGGGCCCCAACTACACCTTC	CASSGGPNYTF
TRBV6-6	NA	NA	TRBJ2-1	TGTGCCAGCAGTCAAACGGGAGTCACAAATGAGCAGTTCTTC	CASSQTGVTNEQFF
TRBV7-8	NA	many	TRBJ2-1	TGTGCCAGCAATACCTTAGAGTCGGGCCTCTACAATGAGCAGTTCTTC	CASNTLESGLYNEQFF
TRBV19	TRBD1	NA	TRBJ1-3	TGTGCCAGTCTCCGTGCGGGGACAGCGCAAAAGAGCTCTGGAAACACCATATATTTT	CASLRAGTAQKSSGNTIYF
TRBV7-9	NA	NA	TRBJ2-2	TGTGCCAGCATGTACACCGGGGAGCTGTTTTTT	CASMYTGELFF
TRBV4-1	NA	NA	TRBJ1-1	TGCGCCAGCAGCCAAGAGTGGGACGGGTTGAACACTGAAGCTTTCTTT	CASSQEWDGLNTEAFF
TRBV28	NA	NA	TRBJ2-7	TGTGCCAGCAGGCCTGGTCGAGGGGGTAAGGTCTACGAGCAGTACTTC	CASRPGRGGKVYEQYF
TRBV27	NA	NA	TRBJ2-7	TGTGCCAGCAGTTTGGGACTCGTATCGGACGAGCAGTACTTC	CASSLGLVSDEQYF
TRBV27	TRBD2	NA	TRBJ2-1	TGTGCCAGCAATGTAGCGGGTCTGAGTTACAATGAGCAGTTCTTC	CASNVAGLSYNEQFF
TRBV11-2	TRBD1	NA	TRBJ2-1	TGTGCCAGCAGCTTCCCCGACAGGGACAATGAGCAGTTCTTC	CASSFPDRDNEQFF
TRBV19	NA	NA	TRBJ1-3	TGTGCCAGTAGTATTTATGTTGGAAACACCATATATTTT	CASSIYVGNTIYF
TRBV5-1	NA	NA	TRBJ1-1	TGCGCCAGCAGCTTGGAGGTCGGGACCCACTCCCTGAACACTGAAGCTTTCTTT	CASSLEVGTHSLNTEAFF
TRBV7-9	NA	NA	TRBJ2-4	TGTGCCAGCAGCCCTAACGACAGGGCCAAAAACATTCAGTACTTC	CASSPNDRAKNIQYF
TRBV7-8	TRBD1	NA	TRBJ1-2	TGTGCCAGCAGCTTAGTGACAGGGGACTATGGCTACACCTTC	CASSLVTGDYGYTF
TRBV28	TRBD2	NA	TRBJ2-2	TGTGCCAGCAGGGGCCGAGGGACTAGCGTATTCACCGGGGAGCTGTTTTTT	CASRGRGTSVFTGELFF
TRBV9	TRBD2	NA	TRBJ2-7	TGTGCCAGCAGCACCTATGACGGGAGGGGACTCCCCTACGAGCAGTACTTC	CASSTYDGRGLPYEQYF
TRBV29-1	NA	NA	TRBJ2-1	TGCAGCGTTGTGTCAGACTACAATGAGCAGTTCTTC	CSVVSDYNEQFF
TRBV7-2	NA	NA	TRBJ2-3	TGTGCCAGCAGCTTAAATCGGGGGCCATCAGATACGCAGTATTTT	CASSLNRGPSDTQYF
TRBV15	TRBD1	NA	TRBJ1-1	TGTGCCACCAGCAGACGCCCGGGGAGGCAGGGGGGTGTTCCCACTGAAGCTTTCTTT	CATSRRPGRQGGVPTEAFF
TRBV5-1	NA	NA	TRBJ2-2	TGCGCCAGCAGCTTTCCGCCAGGGTGTTCCGGGGAGCTGTTTTTT	CASSFPPGCSGELFF
TRBV10-3	NA	NA	TRBJ1-2	TGTGCCATCAGTGAAGGTCGGGGCTACACCTTC	CAISEGRGYTF
TRBV14	NA	NA	TRBJ2-1	TGTGCCAGCAGCCAAGATCGGTTTGAGCAGTTCTTC	CASSQDRFEQFF
TRBV28	TRBD2	NA	TRBJ2-7	TGTGCCAGCAGTTTATTAGTTCAGAAGAGCGGGAGGGCGGGCTCCTACGAGCAGTACTTC	CASSLLVQKSGRAGSYEQYF
TRBV28	NA	NA	TRBJ2-7	TGTGCCAGCAGCCCTTCCCTTGGATTCGACTCCTACGAGCAGTACTTC	CASSPSLGFDSYEQYF
TRBV7-9	NA	NA	TRBJ2-1	TGTGCCAGCAGCTTAGCAAGCGGGAATGAGCAGTTCTTC	CASSLASGNEQFF
TRBV5-1	TRBD2	NA	TRBJ2-1	TGCGCCAGCAGCTCCGGTTTGTGGGAGGGTTCCTACAATGAGCAGTTCTTC	CASSSGLWEGSYNEQFF
TRBV7-2	TRBD1	NA	TRBJ1-2	TGTGCCAGCAGCCAAGGGACAGACTCATATGGCTACACCTTC	CASSQGTDSYGYTF
TRBV4-3	NA	NA	TRBJ2-7	TGCGCCAGCAGCCAAGGGGACCGAGGAAAGTCCTACGAGCAGTACTTC	CASSQGDRGKSYEQYF
TRBV7-8	TRBD2	NA	TRBJ2-3	TGTGCCAGCAGCTTAAGGTTCTTAGCGGGGTCCACAGATACGCAGTATTTT	CASSLRFLAGSTDTQYF
TRBV27	TRBD2	NA	TRBJ2-1	TGTGCCAGCAGTTCGCTGACTAGCGGACACTACAATGAGCAGTTCTTC	CASSSLTSGHYNEQFF
TRBV4-2	NA	few	TRBJ1-2	TGTGCCAGCAGCCAAGCAGGGTTTTACACCTTC	CASSQAGFYTF
TRBV9	TRBD1	once	TRBJ2-1	TGTGCCAGCAGCGCAGTCGGGACAGGGAGAGGGGATGAGCAGTTCTTC	CASSAVGTGRGDEQFF
TRBV11-2	TRBD2	once	TRBJ2-7	TGTGCCAGCAGCCCGGGACTAGCGGGAGTTAACGAGCAGTACTTC	CASSPGLAGVNEQYF
TRBV11-2	TRBD2	NA	TRBJ2-1	TGTGCCAGCAGCCCAGTTGGGGGGGTCAATGAGCAGTTCTTC	CASSPVGGVNEQFF
TRBV2	NA	NA	TRBJ2-7	TGTGCCATCCGGAACTCCTACGAGCAGTACTTC	CAIRNSYEQYF
TRBV2	NA	once	TRBJ2-1	TGTGCCAGCAGTCAGGGGAGCTACAATGAGCAGTTCTTC	CASSQGSYNEQFF